Sequencing of this T cell receptor beta chain was carried out in a study of identical twins (dated by TCRdb to about 2016). Regarding the complete study: TCR alpha and beta repertoires from monozygotic twins, unrelated adults of various ages and cord blood were deep-sequenced to test whether fetal clonotypes persist. To rule out contamination, replicate twin experiments were performed at different times with different library preparation protocols. The full study reports these points: Out-of-frame TCR alpha sharing in monozygotic twins was systematically underestimated by recombination models, whereas sharing between unrelated individuals was in agreement with the recombination models. A weaker excess of twin sharing was found in beta out-of-frame sequences because the signal-to-noise ratio was lowered by fewer shared sequences. Fewer insertions were carried by abundant cord blood beta clonotypes, a similar but weaker trend appeared in young adult naive repertoires, and no such trend appeared in memory repertoires. Invariant T cells such as MAIT and iNKT could partly confound zero-insertion analyses, though diverse VJ usage argued against this for most clonotypes. Compared with coincidental sharing between unrelated individuals, out-of-frame TCR alpha sequences shared between twins showed an excess of sequences with low generation probability. Because the same donors could not be followed over many years, the conclusions depended on cross-sectional statistical analysis.

The germline ends are 13 bases apart after V is trimmed by 1 base and J by 4 bases. CDR1 and CDR2 were assigned from the germline V gene as MNHEY and SVGAGI. The CDR3 starts with the cysteine, ends with the phenylalanine, and has 15 residues. The retained sequence is limited to the CDR3, 45 bases, with the frame set at the first base. This clonotype was seen a handful of times. No antigen is known for it. Base-call qualities are not available, and no considerably larger clone is one nucleotide away. To prepare the library, 5' RACE was applied. The listed sequencing device is Illumina HiSeq 2000. A universal primer binding site was added through template switching, and the final cDNA carried a unique molecular identifier so that TCR cDNA molecules could be counted accurately. First-strand cDNA for TCR alpha and beta chains was synthesized from specific primers in the conserved constant-segment region. Each cDNA library was double barcoded, with a SMART-Mk sample barcode plus Illumina barcodes, to control for contamination. TruSeq adapter sequences and Illumina sample barcodes were added in two successive PCR steps. The Illumina HiSeq platform was used with custom primers to sequence TCR alpha and beta cDNA libraries. The authors' analysis ran thus. Raw reads were processed with MiGEC to extract unique molecular identifiers, and MiXCR was used to determine CDR3 positions. Recombination models were inferred per individual with the repgenHMM and IGoR tools using an EM algorithm. The tcR package in R was used for shared clonotype analysis, with sharing normalized by the product of cloneset sizes. To study raw recombination without the effects of thymic and clonal selection, out-of-frame nonproductive sequences were analyzed. The public reads were quality trimmed at Q25 with fastp and then assembled into clones with MiXCR by TCRdb, keeping productive beta chains. A single entry per CDR3 protein holds the most common genes and DNA from its merged rows. The V and J calls follow TCRdb's processing rather than the paper's. The sample table contains around 1.7 million distinct CDR3 sequences; only one count was recorded for roughly a third of them. The top ten constitute 0.27% of the sample.

Only healthy Caucasian donors were included. This receptor was identified in a newborn girl in good health. The sequenced sample was cord blood. Here the chain combines TRBV6-5 and TRBJ1-2, with a weak D call of TRBD1 (6 bases match). The nucleotide sequence is given as TGTGCCAGCAGTTACTATACAGGGAGGAGCTATGGCTACACCTTC. Translated, this is CASSYYTGRSYGYTF.